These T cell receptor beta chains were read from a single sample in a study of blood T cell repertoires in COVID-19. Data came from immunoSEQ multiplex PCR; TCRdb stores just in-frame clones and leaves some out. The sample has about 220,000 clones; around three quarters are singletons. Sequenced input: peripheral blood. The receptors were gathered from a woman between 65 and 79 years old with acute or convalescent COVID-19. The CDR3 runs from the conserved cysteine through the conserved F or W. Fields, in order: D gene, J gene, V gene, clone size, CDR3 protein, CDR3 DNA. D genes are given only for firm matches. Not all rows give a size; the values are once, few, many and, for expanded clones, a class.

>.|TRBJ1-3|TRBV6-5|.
CASSSTENGNTIYF
TGTGCCAGCAGTTCCACGGAGAACGGAAACACCATATATTTT
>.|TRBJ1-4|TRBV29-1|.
CSVEFKTGESGPNEKLFF
TGCAGCGTTGAGTTCAAGACGGGAGAAAGTGGCCCTAATGAAAAACTGTTTTTT
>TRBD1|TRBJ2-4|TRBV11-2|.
CASSLVLTGGTAKNIQYF
TGTGCCAGCAGCTTAGTCCTAACAGGGGGAACGGCCAAAAACATTCAGTACTTC
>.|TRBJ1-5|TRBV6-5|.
CASSRGEESQPQHF
TGTGCCAGCAGTCGGGGGGAAGAGAGTCAGCCCCAGCATTTT
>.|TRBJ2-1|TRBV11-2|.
CASKRSRGAVNEQFF
TGTGCCAGCAAAAGAAGCAGGGGGGCGGTTAATGAGCAGTTCTTC
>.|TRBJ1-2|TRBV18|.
CASSPDPSGGYTF
TGTGCCAGCTCACCGGACCCCTCGGGAGGCTACACCTTC
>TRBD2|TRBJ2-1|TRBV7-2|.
CASSPLAGGVNEQFF
TGTGCCAGCAGCCCTCTAGCGGGGGGTGTAAATGAGCAGTTCTTC
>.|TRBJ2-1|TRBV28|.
CASSLRLWRGSSYNEQFF
TGTGCCAGCAGTTTGCGCCTCTGGAGAGGGAGCTCCTACAATGAGCAGTTCTTC
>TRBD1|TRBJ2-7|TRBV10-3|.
CAIGTEGYEQYF
TGTGCCATCGGGACAGAGGGGTACGAGCAGTACTTC
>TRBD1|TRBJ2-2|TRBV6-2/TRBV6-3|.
CASSRSGTGVAGELFF
TGTGCCAGCAGTCGTTCCGGGACAGGGGTGGCCGGGGAGCTGTTTTTT
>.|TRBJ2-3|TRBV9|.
CASSVGAGSYTDTQYF
TGTGCCAGCAGCGTAGGGGCGGGATCTTACACAGATACGCAGTATTTT
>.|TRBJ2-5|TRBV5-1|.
CASSLGGTRETQYF
TGCGCCAGCAGCTTGGGGGGGACTCGTGAGACCCAGTACTTC
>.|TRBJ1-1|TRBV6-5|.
CASSPTYSSTEAFF
TGTGCCAGCAGCCCCACATATTCCAGTACTGAAGCTTTCTTT
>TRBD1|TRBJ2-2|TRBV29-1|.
CSVVLPQGTGELFF
TGCAGCGTTGTTCTCCCACAGGGGACCGGGGAGCTGTTTTTT
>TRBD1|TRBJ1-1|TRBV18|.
CASSPPGTGWIAFF
TGTGCCAGCTCACCTCCCGGGACAGGGTGGATAGCTTTCTTT
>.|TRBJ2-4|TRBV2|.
CASRVGGRAKNIQYF
TGTGCCAGCAGGGTGGGAGGTAGAGCCAAAAACATTCAGTACTTC
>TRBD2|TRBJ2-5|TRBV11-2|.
CASSFKISGVQETQYF
TGTGCCAGCAGCTTTAAAATTAGCGGGGTCCAAGAGACCCAGTACTTC
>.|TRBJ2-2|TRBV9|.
CASSVGVGYESGELFF
TGTGCCAGCAGCGTCGGGGTGGGGTACGAGAGCGGGGAGCTGTTTTTT
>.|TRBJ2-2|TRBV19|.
CASSFNANTGELFF
TGTGCCAGTAGTTTCAATGCGAACACCGGGGAGCTGTTTTTT
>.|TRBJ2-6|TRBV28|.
CASSTGTSGANVLTF
TGTGCCAGCAGTACAGGGACCTCTGGGGCCAACGTCCTGACTTTC
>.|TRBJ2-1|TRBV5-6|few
CASSLRGGKDEQFF
TGTGCCAGCAGCTTGCGGGGAGGTAAGGATGAGCAGTTCTTC
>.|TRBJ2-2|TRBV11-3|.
CASSPGPGRGTGELFF
TGTGCCAGCAGCCCCGGTCCCGGGCGGGGCACCGGGGAGCTGTTTTTT
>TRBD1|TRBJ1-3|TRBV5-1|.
CASSLETGGGGNTIYF
TGCGCCAGCAGCTTGGAAACAGGGGGCGGTGGAAACACCATATATTTT
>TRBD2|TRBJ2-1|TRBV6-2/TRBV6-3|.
CASSTTSGGNEQFF
TGTGCCAGCAGTACAACTAGCGGGGGAAATGAGCAGTTCTTC
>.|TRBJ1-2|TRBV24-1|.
CATSDETDGGYTF
TGTGCCACCAGTGATGAGACAGACGGAGGCTACACCTTC
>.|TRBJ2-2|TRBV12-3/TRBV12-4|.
CASDSRETGELFF
TGTGCCAGCGATAGCAGGGAAACCGGGGAGCTGTTTTTT
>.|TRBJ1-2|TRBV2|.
CASSGQSYGYTF
TGTGCCAGCAGTGGACAGTCTTATGGCTACACCTTC
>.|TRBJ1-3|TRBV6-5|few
CASSRQPNGNTIYF
TGTGCCAGCAGTCGACAGCCCAATGGAAACACCATATATTTT
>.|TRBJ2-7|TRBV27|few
CASSFIDGRGEQYF
TGTGCCAGCAGTTTCATCGACGGCAGGGGCGAGCAGTACTTC
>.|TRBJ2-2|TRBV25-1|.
CASYPGAGELFF
TGTGCCAGCTACCCAGGGGCCGGGGAGCTGTTTTTT
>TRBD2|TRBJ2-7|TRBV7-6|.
CASSLGLAGRSYEQYF
TGTGCCAGCAGCTTAGGGCTCGCCGGGAGGTCCTACGAGCAGTACTTC